This T cell receptor beta chain is from a study of cytomegalovirus exposure and HLA in healthy donors. Whole-study results and caveats: Data from an earlier analysis indicated that most TCR beta V segments were productive either about 90% or about 30% of the time. An analysis that came later showed most CMV-associated TCR beta chains appearing HLA-restricted. Cytomegalovirus status was reportedly diagnosed by the classifier with high specificity and sensitivity. A link between a missense DCLRE1C variant and TCR beta V- and J-gene trimming emerged from a later analysis.

Of note for this clone: Its target is unknown.

A multiplex PCR was run with 60 Vbeta primers and 13 Jbeta primers. The assay was immunoSEQ multiplex PCR, and TCRdb's table has in-frame clones only and misses some. The table lists approximately 160,000 clones, more than 65% of them singletons. This CDR3 spans 13 amino acids. V shed 3 bases, J shed 6 bases, and the junction held 6 bases outside the gene matches. Germline V lookup: CDR1 SQVTM, CDR2 ANQGSEA. The receptor comes from a woman aged 40-49 years in good health and CMV-seropositive. The V call is TRBV29-1, the J call TRBJ2-5; TRBD2 aligns across 8 bases. Sequenced material: PBMCs. The CDR3 DNA sequence: TGCAGCGTTGAGTACAGCGGGAGTCAGACCCAGTACTTC. Translating gives CSVEYSGSQTQYF.